Below, 4 T cell receptor beta chains from the same sample are listed, as sequenced in a study of beta chain features in type 1 diabetes. Study conclusions and caveats: TCRB CDR3s were moderately but significantly shorter in Type 1 diabetes patients in all four CD4+ subsets.

No cognate antigen is known for these TCRs. Expressed TCRB transcripts got sequenced, as all isolated RNA was reverse transcribed. Profiled with immunoSEQ multiplex PCR; TCRdb holds only in-frame clones, not every one. The sample has approximately 100,000 clones, 28% seen once. The sample consisted of central memory CD4+ T cells from blood. The receptors were gathered from a woman under 30 with type 1 diabetes.

On this clone itself: Other nucleotide sequences from this sample produce the same CDR3. The chain has TRBV20-1 and TRBJ2-3; no definite D call. The CDR3 sequence is 11 residues long. Germline-derived CDR1 and CDR2 are DFQATT and SNEGSKA (reference sequence). V gave up 6 bases and J gave up 6 bases, with 10 bases separating them. This chain's CDR3 is CSAEPEDTQYF. CDR3 sequence (DNA): TGCAGTGCAGAGCCCGAGGATACGCAGTATTTT.

This CDR3 reads CASSLEVVGRQYF. The CDR3 region has the DNA TGTGCCAGCAGCTTAGAGGTTGTGGGCCGCCAGTACTTC. This chain connects TRBV7-6 to TRBJ2-5; D remains unclear. The CDR3 runs to 13 residues. The germline V and J ends were trimmed by 1 base and 10 bases, with 13 bases remaining between them. CDR1 is SGHVS and CDR2 is FNYEAQ in the germline V gene.

The V call is TRBV6-5, the J call TRBJ2-1; 10 bases match TRBD2. Per germline, CDR1 MNHEY and CDR2 SVGAGI. CDR3 length: 15 residues. V trimming: 6 bases; J trimming: 8 bases; junction bases outside the gene matches: 10. Written as DNA, the CDR3 is TGTGCCAGCAGAGAATACGTAGCGGGAGGCCATGAGCAGTTCTTC. It specifies CASREYVAGGHEQFF.

The chain links TRBV10-3 to TRBJ2-2; tentatively, D is TRBD2 (6 bases). V gave up 2 bases and J gave up 1 base, with 8 bases separating them. Germline values: CDR1 ENHRY, CDR2 SYGVKD. The CDR3 length is 15 residues. CDR3 coding DNA: TGTGCCATCAGTGAGCCCGGGAGGAACACCGGGGAGCTGTTTTTT. Encoded protein: CAISEPGRNTGELFF.